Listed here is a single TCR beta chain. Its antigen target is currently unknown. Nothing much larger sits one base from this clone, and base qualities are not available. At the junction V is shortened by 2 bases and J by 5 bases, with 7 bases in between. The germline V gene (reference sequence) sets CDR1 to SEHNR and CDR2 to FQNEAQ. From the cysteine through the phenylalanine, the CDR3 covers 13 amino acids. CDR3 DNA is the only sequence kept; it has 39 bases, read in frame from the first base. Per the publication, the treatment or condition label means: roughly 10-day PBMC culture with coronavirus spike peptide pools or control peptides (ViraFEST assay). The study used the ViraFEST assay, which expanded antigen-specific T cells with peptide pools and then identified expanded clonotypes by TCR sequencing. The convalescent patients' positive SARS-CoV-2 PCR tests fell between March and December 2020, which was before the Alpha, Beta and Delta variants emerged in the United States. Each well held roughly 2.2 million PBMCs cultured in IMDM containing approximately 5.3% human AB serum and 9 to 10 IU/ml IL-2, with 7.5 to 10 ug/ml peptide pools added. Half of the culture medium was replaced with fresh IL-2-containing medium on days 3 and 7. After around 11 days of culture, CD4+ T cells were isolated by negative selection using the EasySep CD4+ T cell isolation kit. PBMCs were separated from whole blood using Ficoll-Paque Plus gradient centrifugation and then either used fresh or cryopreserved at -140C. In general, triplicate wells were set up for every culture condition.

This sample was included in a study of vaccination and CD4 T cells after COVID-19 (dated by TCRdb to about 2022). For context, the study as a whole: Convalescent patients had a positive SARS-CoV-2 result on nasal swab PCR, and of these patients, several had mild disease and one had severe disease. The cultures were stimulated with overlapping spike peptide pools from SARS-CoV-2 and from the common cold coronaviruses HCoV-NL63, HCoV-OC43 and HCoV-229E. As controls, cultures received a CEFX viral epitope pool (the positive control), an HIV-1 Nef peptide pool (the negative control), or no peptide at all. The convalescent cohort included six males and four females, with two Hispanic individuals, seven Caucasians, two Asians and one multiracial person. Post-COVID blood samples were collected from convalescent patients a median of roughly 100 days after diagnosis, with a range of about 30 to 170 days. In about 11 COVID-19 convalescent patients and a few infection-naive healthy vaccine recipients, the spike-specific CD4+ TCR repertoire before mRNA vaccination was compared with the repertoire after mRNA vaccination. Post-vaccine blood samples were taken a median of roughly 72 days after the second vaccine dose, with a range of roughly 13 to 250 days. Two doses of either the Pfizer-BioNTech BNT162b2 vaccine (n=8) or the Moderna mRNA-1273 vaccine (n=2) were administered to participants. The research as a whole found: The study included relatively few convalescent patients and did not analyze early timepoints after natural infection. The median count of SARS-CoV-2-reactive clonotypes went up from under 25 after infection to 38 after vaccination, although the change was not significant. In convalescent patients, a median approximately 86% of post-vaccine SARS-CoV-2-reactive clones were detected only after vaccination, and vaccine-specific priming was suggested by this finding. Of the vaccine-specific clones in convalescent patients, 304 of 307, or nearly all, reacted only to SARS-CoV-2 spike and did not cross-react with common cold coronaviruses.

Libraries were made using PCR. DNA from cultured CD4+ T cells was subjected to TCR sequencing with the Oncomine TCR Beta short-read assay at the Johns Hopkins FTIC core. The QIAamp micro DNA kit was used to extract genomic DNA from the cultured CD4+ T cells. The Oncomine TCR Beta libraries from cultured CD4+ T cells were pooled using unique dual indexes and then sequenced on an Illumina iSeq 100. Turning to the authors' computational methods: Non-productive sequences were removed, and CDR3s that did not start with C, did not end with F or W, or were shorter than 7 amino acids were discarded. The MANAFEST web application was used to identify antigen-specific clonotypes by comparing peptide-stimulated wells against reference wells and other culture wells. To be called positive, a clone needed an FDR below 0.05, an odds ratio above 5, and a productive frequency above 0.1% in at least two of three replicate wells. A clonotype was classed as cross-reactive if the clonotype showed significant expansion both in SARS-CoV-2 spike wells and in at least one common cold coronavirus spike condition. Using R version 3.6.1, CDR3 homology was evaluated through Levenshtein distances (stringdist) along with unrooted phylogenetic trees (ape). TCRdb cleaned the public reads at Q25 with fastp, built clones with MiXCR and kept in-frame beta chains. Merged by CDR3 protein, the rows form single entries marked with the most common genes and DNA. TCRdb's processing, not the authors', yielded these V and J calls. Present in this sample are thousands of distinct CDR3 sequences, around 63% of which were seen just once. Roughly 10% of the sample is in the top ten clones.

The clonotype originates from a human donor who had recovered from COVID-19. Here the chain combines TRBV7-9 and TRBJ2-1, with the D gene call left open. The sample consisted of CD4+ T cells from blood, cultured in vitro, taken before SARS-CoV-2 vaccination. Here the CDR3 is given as CASSLMADNEQFF. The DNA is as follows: TGTGCCAGCAGCTTAATGGCGGACAATGAGCAGTTCTTC. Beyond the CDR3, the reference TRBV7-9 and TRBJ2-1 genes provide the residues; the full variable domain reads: DTGVSQNPRHKITKRGQNVTFRCDPISEHNRLYWYRQTLGQGPEFLTYFQNEAQLEKSRLLSDRFSAERPKGSFSTLEIQRTEQGDSAMYLCASSLMADNEQFFGPGTRLTVL.